This paragraph covers one T cell receptor beta chain sequence. This sample was taken from a study of blood T cell repertoires in COVID-19. Overall study context: Acute and convalescent COVID-19 specimens originated in the United States, Italy and Spain.

Profiled with immunoSEQ multiplex PCR; TCRdb holds only in-frame clones, not every one. The table lists about 110,000 clones, nearly 90% of them singletons. The source is a woman in her 70s who had recovered from COVID-19. Sequencing used peripheral blood.

CDR3 in amino acids: CASSPGLAGYTQYF. In DNA form, the CDR3 reads TGTGCCAGCAGCCCGGGACTAGCGGGATATACGCAGTATTTT. The genes are TRBV9 and TRBJ2-3; TRBD2 agrees at 13 bases. The CDR3 runs to 14 residues. Germline loops: CDR1 SGDLS, CDR2 YYNGEE. J was trimmed by 7 bases and V by 4 bases; bases with no gene match: 3.